This is a list of T cell receptor beta chains from one sample in a study of T cell changes during pregnancy in multiple sclerosis. Generated by immunoSEQ multiplex PCR, the TCRdb table keeps only in-frame clones and is missing some. The sample records 70,000 or so clones, about nine tenths being singletons. The source was peripheral blood, collected in the third trimester of pregnancy. The receptors stem from a female donor in good health, enrolled as a control in a pregnancy study. CDR3s include the opening cysteine and the closing phenylalanine or tryptophan. The D gene is left open where the match is weak. Clone size, where shown, is once, few, many, or a class for clones that have expanded.

d_call	v_call	clone_size	j_call	cdr3_aa	cdr3_nt
TRBD1	TRBV19	NA	TRBJ2-5	CASSIGGQRVETQYF	TGTGCCAGTAGTATAGGGGGACAGAGGGTGGAGACCCAGTACTTC
TRBD1	TRBV11-2	NA	TRBJ2-2	CASSLGQVLLNTGELFF	TGTGCCAGCAGCTTGGGACAGGTGCTACTAAACACCGGGGAGCTGTTTTTT
TRBD2	TRBV10-3	NA	TRBJ2-2	CAISEVGGFTGELFF	TGTGCCATCAGTGAGGTCGGGGGGTTCACCGGGGAGCTGTTTTTT
TRBD1	TRBV30	NA	TRBJ1-2	CAWSTGDHGYTF	TGTGCCTGGAGTACAGGGGACCATGGCTACACCTTC
NA	TRBV5-1	NA	TRBJ2-3	CASSLDRAPDTQYF	TGCGCCAGCAGCTTGGACAGGGCCCCAGATACGCAGTATTTT
NA	TRBV27	NA	TRBJ1-1	CASSHRETEAFF	TGTGCCAGCAGTCACAGGGAAACTGAAGCTTTCTTT
TRBD1	TRBV5-1	NA	TRBJ1-1	CASSLGQGTRMNTEAFF	TGCGCCAGCAGCTTAGGACAGGGGACTCGAATGAACACTGAAGCTTTCTTT
NA	TRBV5-4	NA	TRBJ2-5	CASSRRGVQETQYF	TGTGCCAGCAGCCGACGGGGAGTCCAAGAGACCCAGTACTTC
NA	TRBV5-1	NA	TRBJ2-2	CASSLGRAGTGELFF	TGCGCCAGCAGCTTGGGCCGGGCGGGGACCGGGGAGCTGTTTTTT
NA	TRBV11-2	NA	TRBJ1-5	CASSLAVRVSNQPQHF	TGTGCCAGCAGCTTAGCGGTCAGGGTGAGCAATCAGCCCCAGCATTTT
NA	TRBV6-6	NA	TRBJ1-6	CASQTGYNSPLHF	TGTGCTTCCCAGACAGGCTATAATTCACCCCTCCACTTT
TRBD1	TRBV7-2	NA	TRBJ1-1	CASSQDRGPTEAFF	TGTGCCAGCAGCCAGGACAGGGGGCCCACTGAAGCTTTCTTT
TRBD1	TRBV6-1	NA	TRBJ1-1	CASTQSGTGVAFF	TGTGCCAGCACCCAGTCCGGGACAGGGGTGGCTTTCTTT
NA	TRBV19	NA	TRBJ1-2	CASRETAYYGYTF	TGTGCCAGTAGGGAGACAGCCTACTATGGCTACACCTTC
NA	TRBV28	NA	TRBJ1-2	CASSSQGYGYTF	TGTGCCAGCAGTTCTCAGGGGTATGGCTACACCTTC
NA	TRBV7-2	NA	TRBJ2-5	CASSLGGVRETQYF	TGTGCCAGCAGCTTAGGGGGAGTCCGGGAGACCCAGTACTTC
NA	TRBV6-4	NA	TRBJ2-2	CASSEGDSPVSGELFF	TGTGCCAGCTCAGAGGGCGACTCTCCTGTCTCCGGGGAGCTGTTTTTT
NA	TRBV5-1	NA	TRBJ1-6	CASSFLGAPEAALHF	TGCGCCAGCAGCTTCTTGGGCGCCCCGGAGGCAGCCCTCCACTTT
NA	TRBV19	NA	TRBJ1-2	CASSIGTLGYTF	TGTGCCAGTAGTATAGGGACACTTGGCTACACCTTC
NA	TRBV6-6	NA	TRBJ2-2	CASTSPGNSGGELFF	TGTGCCAGCACTTCCCCGGGTAATAGCGGAGGGGAGCTGTTTTTT
TRBD2	TRBV7-2	NA	TRBJ2-3	CASSVGAGVADTQYF	TGTGCCAGCAGCGTAGGGGCGGGGGTTGCAGATACGCAGTATTTT
TRBD1	TRBV6-5	NA	TRBJ1-5	CASSYTGGQPQHF	TGTGCCAGCAGTTATACAGGGGGTCAGCCCCAGCATTTT
TRBD2	TRBV5-1	NA	TRBJ2-3	CASRRGGGATDTQYF	TGCGCCAGCCGCCGGGGCGGGGGTGCGACAGATACGCAGTATTTT
NA	TRBV18	NA	TRBJ1-2	CASSPGSANYGYTF	TGTGCCAGCTCACCTGGCAGTGCTAACTATGGCTACACCTTC
TRBD2	TRBV5-6	NA	TRBJ2-4	CASSSAPSGGGGKNIQYF	TGTGCCAGCAGCTCCGCCCCTAGCGGGGGGGGAGGCAAAAACATTCAGTACTTC
TRBD2	TRBV25-1	once	TRBJ2-5	CASSPSGGETQYF	TGTGCCAGCAGTCCTAGCGGAGGAGAGACCCAGTACTTC
TRBD1	TRBV29-1	NA	TRBJ2-7	CSVRTGDSYEQYF	TGCAGCGTCCGGACAGGGGACTCCTACGAGCAGTACTTC
NA	TRBV5-4	NA	TRBJ1-1	CASSSRVYTEAFF	TGTGCCAGCAGCTCGCGGGTTTACACTGAAGCTTTCTTT
TRBD1	TRBV5-1	few	TRBJ1-4	CASSFDRGGEKLFF	TGCGCCAGCAGCTTTGACAGGGGAGGGGAAAAACTGTTTTTT
NA	TRBV5-1	NA	TRBJ1-6	CASSLGQVSSPLHF	TGCGCCAGCAGCTTGGGCCAAGTGAGTTCACCCCTCCACTTT
TRBD1	TRBV7-9	NA	TRBJ1-3	CASSLVTGQGGPSGNTIYF	TGTGCCAGCAGCTTAGTTACGGGACAGGGGGGTCCCTCTGGAAACACCATATATTTT
NA	TRBV7-2	NA	TRBJ2-1	CASSLRGTSPPEQFF	TGTGCCAGCAGCCTGCGTGGGACTTCACCCCCAGAGCAGTTCTTC
TRBD2	TRBV7-6	once	TRBJ2-2	CASSLEGGGAGELFF	TGTGCCAGCAGCTTAGAAGGCGGGGGGGCCGGGGAGCTGTTTTTT
TRBD2	TRBV19	NA	TRBJ2-3	CASSIPSGGGDTQYF	TGTGCCAGTAGTATCCCTAGCGGGGGCGGAGATACGCAGTATTTT
NA	TRBV19	NA	TRBJ2-5	CASNGVGETQYF	TGTGCCAGTAACGGGGTTGGAGAGACCCAGTACTTC
NA	TRBV7-9	once	TRBJ2-5	CASSLIGGETQYF	TGTGCCAGCAGTTTGATAGGAGGAGAGACCCAGTACTTC
NA	TRBV27	NA	TRBJ2-1	CASNPRGTYNEQFF	TGTGCCAGCAATCCTCGAGGGACCTACAATGAGCAGTTCTTC
TRBD1	TRBV15	NA	TRBJ1-5	CATSRSDRSNQPQHF	TGTGCCACCAGCAGATCGGACAGGAGCAATCAGCCCCAGCATTTT
NA	TRBV13	few	TRBJ1-1	CASSPSRLTEAFF	TGTGCCAGCAGCCCGTCTCGTTTAACTGAAGCTTTCTTT
TRBD2	TRBV2	NA	TRBJ2-1	CASSVPGLAGGAGGNEQFF	TGTGCCAGCAGTGTCCCGGGACTAGCGGGAGGTGCCGGGGGTAATGAGCAGTTCTTC
TRBD1	TRBV2	NA	TRBJ2-2	CASDRAGSPGELFF	TGTGCCAGCGACAGGGCAGGGTCCCCCGGGGAGCTGTTTTTT
NA	TRBV7-8	NA	TRBJ1-5	CASTNNGFGGHSNQPQHF	TGTGCCAGCACCAATAACGGGTTCGGGGGTCATAGCAATCAGCCCCAGCATTTT
TRBD2	TRBV27	NA	TRBJ2-1	CASSWNSGGAGEQFF	TGTGCCAGCAGTTGGAATAGCGGGGGGGCGGGGGAGCAGTTCTTC
NA	TRBV9	few	TRBJ1-2	CASSATTGVYGYTF	TGTGCCAGCAGCGCAACGACAGGCGTCTATGGCTACACCTTC
NA	TRBV5-6	NA	TRBJ2-7	CASSLGNTYEQYF	TGTGCCAGCAGCTTGGGTAATACCTACGAGCAGTACTTC
NA	TRBV4-2	NA	TRBJ1-1	CASSLGVDTEAFF	TGTGCCAGCAGCCTCGGGGTTGACACTGAAGCTTTCTTT
TRBD2	TRBV27	NA	TRBJ2-2	CASSLRTSGVATNTGELFF	TGTGCCAGCAGCCTCCGGACTAGCGGGGTGGCCACGAACACCGGGGAGCTGTTTTTT
NA	TRBV5-1	NA	TRBJ1-6	CASSAGAQLYNSPLHF	TGCGCCAGCAGCGCGGGGGCACAGCTGTATAATTCACCCCTCCACTTT
NA	TRBV6-1	NA	TRBJ1-5	CASSLYNQPQHF	TGTGCCAGTAGTCTTTACAATCAGCCCCAGCATTTT
TRBD2	TRBV2	NA	TRBJ2-1	CASRVLAGGYNEQFF	TGTGCCAGCAGGGTACTAGCGGGGGGATACAATGAGCAGTTCTTC
TRBD1	TRBV27	once	TRBJ1-1	CASSNSGGTEAFF	TGTGCCAGCAGTAACTCAGGGGGAACTGAAGCTTTCTTT
TRBD2	TRBV4-1	once	TRBJ2-3	CASSYQSGGADTQYF	TGCGCCAGCAGCTATCAAAGCGGGGGGGCAGATACGCAGTATTTT
NA	TRBV27	NA	TRBJ2-3	CASSLWRGTDTQYF	TGTGCCAGCAGTCTCTGGAGGGGCACAGATACGCAGTATTTT
TRBD1	TRBV28	once	TRBJ1-2	CASSSENRDRLPNYGYTF	TGTGCCAGCAGTTCCGAGAACCGGGACAGACTACCTAACTATGGCTACACCTTC
NA	TRBV2	NA	TRBJ1-1	CASSEALQIVNTEAFF	TGTGCCAGCAGTGAAGCGTTGCAGATCGTGAACACTGAAGCTTTCTTT